The source of this TCR beta chain is a study of T-cell memory formation after mild COVID-19. V shed 0 bases and J 8 bases; nucleotides not matched to a gene: 7. CDR1 and CDR2 from the germline V gene are SGHTA and FQGNSA. This CDR3 has 17 amino acids. TCRdb fed the 5' RACE reads into MiXCR, producing one record per CDR3 protein. The repertoire consists of hundreds of thousands of distinct CDR3 sequences, with just under 20% occurring once and the leading ten covering under 25%. This chain links TRBV7-2 with TRBJ2-1; TRBD2 aligns across 13 bases. The sequenced material came from PBMCs or a T cell subset sorted from them (not recorded which). This TCR came from a man in his late teens or twenties who had mild COVID-19 (a few samples of this study predate the infection). Cell type and time point are not known. The CDR3 region has the DNA TGTGCCAGCAGCTTAGCGCGCTGGACTAGCGGGAGCGATGAGCAGTTCTTC. Protein sequence: CASSLARWTSGSDEQFF.